The rows below give T cell receptor beta chains drawn from one sample of a study of blood T cell repertoires in COVID-19. Using immunoSEQ multiplex PCR, the repertoire was profiled, and TCRdb retains in-frame clones only, with some absent. The sample has fewer than 350,000 clones, approximately 90% seen once; the top ten hold about 2.3%. Sequencing used PBMCs or T cells enriched from blood (not recorded which). The receptor set was obtained from a woman between 40 and 50 years old with acute COVID-19. The CDR3 runs from the conserved cysteine through the conserved F or W. D genes are given only for firm matches. Only part of the rows carry a size: once, few, many, or a class if the clone is expanded.

cdr3_length: 14
clone_size: -
j_call: TRBJ2-1
d_call: TRBD1
v_call: TRBV28
cdr3_aa: CASSRTGLGNEQFF
cdr3_nt: TGTGCCAGCAGTAGGACAGGTCTAGGGAATGAGCAGTTCTTC

cdr3_length: 18
clone_size: -
j_call: TRBJ2-3
d_call: TRBD2
v_call: TRBV3-1/TRBV3-2
cdr3_aa: CASSLGTSGGALTDTQYF
cdr3_nt: TGTGCCAGCAGCCTCGGGACTAGCGGGGGGGCTCTCACAGATACGCAGTATTTT

cdr3_length: 18
clone_size: -
j_call: TRBJ1-2
d_call: TRBD1
v_call: TRBV6-8
cdr3_aa: CASSTLRSGGQGYYGYTF
cdr3_nt: TGTGCCAGCAGCACCCTTAGGAGCGGGGGACAGGGTTACTATGGCTACACCTTC

cdr3_length: 17
clone_size: -
j_call: TRBJ1-3
d_call: -
v_call: TRBV7-8
cdr3_aa: CASSPQGGGAYGNTIYF
cdr3_nt: TGTGCCAGCAGCCCACAAGGTGGGGGGGCCTATGGAAACACCATATATTTT

cdr3_length: 14
clone_size: -
j_call: TRBJ1-2
d_call: -
v_call: TRBV3-1/TRBV3-2
cdr3_aa: CASSLAINNYGYTF
cdr3_nt: TGTGCCAGCAGCCTAGCAATTAATAACTATGGCTACACCTTC

cdr3_length: 15
clone_size: once
j_call: TRBJ2-7
d_call: TRBD1
v_call: TRBV11-2
cdr3_aa: CASSLESGQGYEQYF
cdr3_nt: TGTGCCAGCAGCTTAGAAAGTGGACAGGGCTACGAGCAGTACTTC

cdr3_length: 14
clone_size: -
j_call: TRBJ2-7
d_call: -
v_call: TRBV5-1
cdr3_aa: CASSLGRASHEQYF
cdr3_nt: TGCGCCAGCAGCTTGGGCAGGGCGTCCCACGAGCAGTACTTC

cdr3_length: 17
clone_size: -
j_call: TRBJ2-1
d_call: TRBD2
v_call: TRBV27
cdr3_aa: CASSYGGLAGGYNEQFF
cdr3_nt: TGTGCCAGCAGTTATGGCGGACTAGCGGGAGGTTACAATGAGCAGTTCTTC

cdr3_length: 13
clone_size: -
j_call: TRBJ1-2
d_call: -
v_call: TRBV27
cdr3_aa: CASSLVAYYGYTF
cdr3_nt: TGTGCCAGCAGTTTAGTGGCCTACTATGGCTACACCTTC

cdr3_length: 17
clone_size: -
j_call: TRBJ2-3
d_call: TRBD1
v_call: TRBV5-5
cdr3_aa: CASSVGQGALSTDTQYF
cdr3_nt: TGTGCCAGCAGCGTGGGACAGGGGGCGCTTAGCACAGATACGCAGTATTTT

cdr3_length: 12
clone_size: -
j_call: TRBJ1-5
d_call: -
v_call: TRBV21-1
cdr3_aa: CASFRTDEPQHF
cdr3_nt: TGTGCCAGCTTCCGGACTGACGAGCCCCAGCATTTT

cdr3_length: 15
clone_size: -
j_call: TRBJ1-5
d_call: TRBD1
v_call: TRBV19
cdr3_aa: CASSPTGVYNQPQHF
cdr3_nt: TGTGCCAGTAGCCCAACAGGGGTGTACAATCAGCCCCAGCATTTT

cdr3_length: 16
clone_size: -
j_call: TRBJ1-1
d_call: TRBD1
v_call: TRBV30
cdr3_aa: CAWRIGTGTGRSEAFF
cdr3_nt: TGTGCCTGGAGGATAGGTACCGGGACAGGGCGTTCTGAAGCTTTCTTT

cdr3_length: 14
clone_size: -
j_call: TRBJ2-7
d_call: -
v_call: TRBV10-2
cdr3_aa: CASRKGQGLYEQYF
cdr3_nt: TGCGCCAGCAGAAAGGGGCAGGGTCTATACGAGCAGTACTTC

cdr3_length: 16
clone_size: once
j_call: TRBJ2-1
d_call: TRBD2
v_call: TRBV24-1
cdr3_aa: CATSDSGTSGSYEQFF
cdr3_nt: TGTGCCACCAGTGATTCCGGGACTAGCGGGAGCTATGAGCAGTTCTTC

cdr3_length: 16
clone_size: -
j_call: TRBJ2-1
d_call: TRBD1
v_call: TRBV5-8
cdr3_aa: CASSPGQGTSRGEQFF
cdr3_nt: TGTGCCAGCAGCCCCGGACAGGGGACTTCAAGGGGTGAGCAGTTCTTC

cdr3_length: 12
clone_size: -
j_call: TRBJ1-2
d_call: -
v_call: TRBV5-1
cdr3_aa: CASTDTHYGYTF
cdr3_nt: TGCGCCAGCACGGACACCCACTATGGCTACACCTTC

cdr3_length: 12
clone_size: -
j_call: TRBJ1-1
d_call: -
v_call: TRBV6-5
cdr3_aa: CASRRRGTEAFF
cdr3_nt: TGTGCCAGCCGCCGGCGGGGAACTGAAGCTTTCTTT

cdr3_length: 15
clone_size: -
j_call: TRBJ1-1
d_call: -
v_call: TRBV7-9
cdr3_aa: CASSLAGQRNTEAFF
cdr3_nt: TGTGCCAGCAGCTTAGCGGGGCAGAGGAACACTGAAGCTTTCTTT

cdr3_length: 15
clone_size: -
j_call: TRBJ1-1
d_call: -
v_call: TRBV4-2
cdr3_aa: CASSRDSGGDTEAFF
cdr3_nt: TGTGCCAGCAGCCGGGATTCCGGGGGGGACACTGAAGCTTTCTTT

cdr3_length: 15
clone_size: -
j_call: TRBJ2-5
d_call: -
v_call: TRBV2
cdr3_aa: CASTEGNRQQETQYF
cdr3_nt: TGTGCCAGCACCGAAGGTAACAGGCAACAAGAGACCCAGTACTTC

cdr3_length: 13
clone_size: -
j_call: TRBJ1-4
d_call: -
v_call: TRBV7-9
cdr3_aa: CASSFSSNEKLFF
cdr3_nt: TGTGCCAGCAGCTTCAGTTCTAATGAAAAACTGTTTTTT

cdr3_length: 13
clone_size: -
j_call: TRBJ2-1
d_call: -
v_call: TRBV7-3
cdr3_aa: CASSLAGGNEQFF
cdr3_nt: TGTGCCAGCAGCTTAGCGGGCGGAAATGAGCAGTTCTTC

cdr3_length: 15
clone_size: -
j_call: TRBJ1-6
d_call: -
v_call: TRBV29-1
cdr3_aa: CSPGSENSYNSPLHF
cdr3_nt: TGCAGCCCCGGGTCGGAAAACTCCTATAATTCACCCCTCCACTTT

cdr3_length: 15
clone_size: -
j_call: TRBJ1-1
d_call: TRBD1
v_call: TRBV6-4
cdr3_aa: CASTWGWTGVTEAFF
cdr3_nt: TGTGCCAGCACTTGGGGTTGGACAGGGGTTACTGAAGCTTTCTTT

cdr3_length: 14
clone_size: -
j_call: TRBJ2-3
d_call: -
v_call: TRBV7-9
cdr3_aa: CASSGPSNTDTQYF
cdr3_nt: TGTGCCAGCAGCGGCCCCTCCAACACAGATACGCAGTATTTT

cdr3_length: 18
clone_size: -
j_call: TRBJ2-3
d_call: TRBD1
v_call: TRBV18
cdr3_aa: CASSPRVVTDRGTDTQYF
cdr3_nt: TGTGCCAGCTCACCCCGAGTCGTAACGGACAGGGGCACAGATACGCAGTATTTT

cdr3_length: 14
clone_size: once
j_call: TRBJ1-2
d_call: -
v_call: TRBV5-1
cdr3_aa: CASSAGGDVNGYTF
cdr3_nt: TGCGCCAGCAGCGCCGGGGGGGATGTCAATGGCTACACCTTC

cdr3_length: 13
clone_size: -
j_call: TRBJ1-2
d_call: -
v_call: TRBV3-1/TRBV3-2
cdr3_aa: CASSQGGGYGYTF
cdr3_nt: TGTGCCAGCAGCCAAGGGGGGGGCTATGGCTACACCTTC